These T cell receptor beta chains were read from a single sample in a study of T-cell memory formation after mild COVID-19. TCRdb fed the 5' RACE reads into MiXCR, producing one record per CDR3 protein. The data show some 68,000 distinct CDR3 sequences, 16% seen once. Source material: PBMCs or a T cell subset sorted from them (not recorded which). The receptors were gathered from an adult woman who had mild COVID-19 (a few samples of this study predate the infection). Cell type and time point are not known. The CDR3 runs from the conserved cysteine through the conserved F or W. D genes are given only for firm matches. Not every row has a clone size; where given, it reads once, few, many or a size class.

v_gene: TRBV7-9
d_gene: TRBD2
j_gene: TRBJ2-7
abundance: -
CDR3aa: CASSRGGSSYEQYF
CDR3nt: TGTGCCAGCAGTCGGGGGGGATCGTCCTACGAGCAGTACTTC

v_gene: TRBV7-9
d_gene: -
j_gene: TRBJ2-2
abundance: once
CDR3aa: CASSPKWGSGELFF
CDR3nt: TGTGCCAGCAGCCCAAAGTGGGGTTCCGGGGAGCTGTTTTTT

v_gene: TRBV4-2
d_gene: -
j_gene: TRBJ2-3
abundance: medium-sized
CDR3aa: CASSQGGLDTDTQYF
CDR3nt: TGTGCCAGCAGCCAAGGAGGGCTAGACACAGATACGCAGTATTTT

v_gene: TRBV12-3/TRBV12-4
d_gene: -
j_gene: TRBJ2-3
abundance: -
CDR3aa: CASSLRFRDSGTDTQYF
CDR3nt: TGTGCCAGCAGTTTAAGGTTCCGGGACTCGGGTACAGATACGCAGTATTTT

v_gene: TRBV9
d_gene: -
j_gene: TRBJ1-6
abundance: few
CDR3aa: CASSAESGGSNSPLHF
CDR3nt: TGTGCCAGCAGCGCCGAGTCGGGGGGGTCCAATTCACCCCTCCACTTT

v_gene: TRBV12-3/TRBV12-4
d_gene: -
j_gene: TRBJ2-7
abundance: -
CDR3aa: CASSPNGDRSLYEQYF
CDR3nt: TGTGCCAGCAGCCCTAACGGCGACAGGTCCCTTTACGAGCAGTACTTC

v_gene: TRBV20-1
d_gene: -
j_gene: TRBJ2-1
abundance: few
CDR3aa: CSARDKAGVGNEQFF
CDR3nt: TGCAGTGCTAGAGATAAGGCTGGAGTTGGCAATGAGCAGTTCTTC

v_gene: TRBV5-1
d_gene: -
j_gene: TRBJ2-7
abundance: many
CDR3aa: CASSMLTGGSYEQYF
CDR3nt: TGCGCCAGCAGCATGTTGACAGGCGGTTCCTACGAGCAGTACTTC

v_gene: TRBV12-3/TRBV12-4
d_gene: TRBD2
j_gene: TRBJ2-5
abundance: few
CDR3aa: CASSPGLAGDQETQYF
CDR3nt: TGTGCCAGCAGCCCAGGACTAGCGGGAGATCAAGAGACCCAGTACTTC

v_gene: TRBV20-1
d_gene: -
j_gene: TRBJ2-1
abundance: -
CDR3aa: CSARDRQGVYNEQFF
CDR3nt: TGCAGTGCTAGAGATAGGCAGGGAGTATACAATGAGCAGTTCTTC

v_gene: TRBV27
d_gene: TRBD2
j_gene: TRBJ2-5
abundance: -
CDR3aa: CASSVGLAGVKETQYF
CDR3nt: TGTGCCAGCAGTGTTGGACTAGCGGGAGTTAAAGAGACCCAGTACTTC

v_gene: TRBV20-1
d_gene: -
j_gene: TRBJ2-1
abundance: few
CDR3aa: CSAKDTDRLTYNEQFF
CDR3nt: TGCAGTGCCAAAGACACCGACAGGTTAACCTACAATGAGCAGTTCTTC

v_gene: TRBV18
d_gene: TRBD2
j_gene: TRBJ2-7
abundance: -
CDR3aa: CASSPGTTFYEQYF
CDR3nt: TGTGCCAGCTCACCCGGGACTACATTCTACGAGCAGTACTTC

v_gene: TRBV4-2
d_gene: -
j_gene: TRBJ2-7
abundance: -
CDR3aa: CASSQGVRDHEQYF
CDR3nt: TGTGCCAGCAGCCAAGGAGTCAGGGACCACGAGCAGTACTTC

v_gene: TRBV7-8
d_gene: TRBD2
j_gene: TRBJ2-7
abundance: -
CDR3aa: CASSSGNSYEQYF
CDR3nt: TGTGCCAGCAGTAGCGGGAACTCCTACGAGCAGTACTTC

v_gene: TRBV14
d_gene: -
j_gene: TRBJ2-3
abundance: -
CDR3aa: CASSPDSTDTQYF
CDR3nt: TGTGCCAGCAGCCCGGATAGCACAGATACGCAGTATTTT

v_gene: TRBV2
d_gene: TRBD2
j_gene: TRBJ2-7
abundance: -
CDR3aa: CASSESLAVTYEQYF
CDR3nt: TGTGCCAGCAGTGAATCACTAGCGGTTACCTACGAGCAGTACTTC

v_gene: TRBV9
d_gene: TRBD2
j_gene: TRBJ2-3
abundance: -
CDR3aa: CASSATSGFTDTQYF
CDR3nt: TGTGCCAGCAGTGCGACTAGCGGGTTCACAGATACGCAGTATTTT

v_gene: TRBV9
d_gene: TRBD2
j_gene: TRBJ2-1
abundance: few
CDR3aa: CASSEGLAGNNEQFF
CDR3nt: TGTGCCAGCAGCGAAGGACTAGCGGGAAACAATGAGCAGTTCTTC

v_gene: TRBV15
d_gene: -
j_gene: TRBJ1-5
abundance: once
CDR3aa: CATSRDQAGNQPQHF
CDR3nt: TGTGCCACCAGCAGAGATCAGGCAGGAAATCAGCCCCAGCATTTT

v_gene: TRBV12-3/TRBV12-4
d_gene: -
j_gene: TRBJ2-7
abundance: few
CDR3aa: CASSGGGQNGYEQYF
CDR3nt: TGTGCCAGCAGCGGGGGGGGACAGAATGGCTACGAGCAGTACTTC

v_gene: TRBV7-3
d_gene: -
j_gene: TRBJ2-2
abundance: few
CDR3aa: CASSPWTAVNTGELFF
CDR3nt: TGTGCCAGCAGCCCCTGGACTGCGGTTAACACCGGGGAGCTGTTTTTT

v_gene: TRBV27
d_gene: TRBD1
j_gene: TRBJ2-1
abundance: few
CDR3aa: CASSNDRAFDNEQFF
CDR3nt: TGTGCCAGCAGTAATGACAGGGCTTTCGACAATGAGCAGTTCTTC

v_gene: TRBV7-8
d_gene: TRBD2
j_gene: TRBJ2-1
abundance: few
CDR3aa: CASSPLSGGGAEQFF
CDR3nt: TGTGCCAGCAGCCCCCTCTCCGGGGGGGGAGCTGAGCAGTTCTTC

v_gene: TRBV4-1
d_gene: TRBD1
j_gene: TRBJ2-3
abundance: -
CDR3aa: CASSQDLGGTGKTDTQYF
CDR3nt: TGCGCCAGCAGCCAAGATTTGGGGGGGACAGGGAAAACAGATACGCAGTATTTT

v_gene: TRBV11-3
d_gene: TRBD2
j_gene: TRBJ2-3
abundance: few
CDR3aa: CASSFGRAGGTTDTQYF
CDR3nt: TGTGCCAGCAGCTTCGGACGGGCGGGAGGAACCACAGATACGCAGTATTTT

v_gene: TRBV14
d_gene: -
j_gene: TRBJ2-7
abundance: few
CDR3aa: CASSGHNTGYEQYF
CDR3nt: TGTGCCAGCAGTGGACACAATACAGGCTACGAGCAGTACTTC

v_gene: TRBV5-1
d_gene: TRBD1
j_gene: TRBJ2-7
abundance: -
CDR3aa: CASSFGQGASEQYF
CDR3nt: TGCGCCAGCAGCTTCGGACAGGGGGCATCCGAGCAGTACTTC

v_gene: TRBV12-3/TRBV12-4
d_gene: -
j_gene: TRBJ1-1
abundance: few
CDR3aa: CASSSAVDSQNTEAFF
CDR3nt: TGTGCCAGCAGTTCCGCCGTAGACAGCCAGAACACTGAAGCTTTCTTT

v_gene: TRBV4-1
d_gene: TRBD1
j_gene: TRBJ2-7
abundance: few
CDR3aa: CASSPGQSNYEQYF
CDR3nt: TGCGCCAGCAGCCCGGGACAGTCAAACTACGAGCAGTACTTC

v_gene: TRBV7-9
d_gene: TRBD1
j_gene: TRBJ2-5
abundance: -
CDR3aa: CASSFGQGPETQYF
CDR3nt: TGTGCCAGCAGCTTCGGACAGGGCCCAGAGACCCAGTACTTC

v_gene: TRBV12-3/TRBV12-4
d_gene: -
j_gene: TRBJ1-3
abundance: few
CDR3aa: CASSLLGNTIYF
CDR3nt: TGTGCCAGCAGTTTACTTGGAAACACCATATATTTT

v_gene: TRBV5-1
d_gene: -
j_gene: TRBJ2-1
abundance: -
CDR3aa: CASSPVGGAQEYYNEQFF
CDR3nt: TGCGCCAGCAGCCCGGTTGGGGGAGCGCAAGAATACTACAATGAGCAGTTCTTC

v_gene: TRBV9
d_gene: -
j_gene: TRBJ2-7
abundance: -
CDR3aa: CASSVAEGYEQYF
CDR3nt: TGTGCCAGCAGCGTAGCTGAGGGTTACGAGCAGTACTTC

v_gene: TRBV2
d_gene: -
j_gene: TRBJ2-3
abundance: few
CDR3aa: CARQGAGGGDTQYF
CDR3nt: TGTGCCCGTCAGGGGGCGGGAGGTGGAGATACGCAGTATTTT

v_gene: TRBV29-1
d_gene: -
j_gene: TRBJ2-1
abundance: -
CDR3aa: CSVENLSSYNEQFF
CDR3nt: TGCAGCGTTGAAAACCTGAGCTCCTACAATGAGCAGTTCTTC

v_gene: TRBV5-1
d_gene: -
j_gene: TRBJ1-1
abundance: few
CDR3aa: CASSSDSIEAFF
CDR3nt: TGCGCCAGCAGCTCGGACAGTATTGAAGCTTTCTTT

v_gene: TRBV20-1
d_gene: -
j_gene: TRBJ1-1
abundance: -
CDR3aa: CSVYDFLNTEAFF
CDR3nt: TGCAGTGTCTATGATTTTTTGAACACTGAAGCTTTCTTT

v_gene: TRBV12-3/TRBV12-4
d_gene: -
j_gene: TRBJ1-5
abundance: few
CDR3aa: CASSLGAYSNQPQHF
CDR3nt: TGTGCCAGCAGTTTGGGGGCGTATAGCAATCAGCCCCAGCATTTT

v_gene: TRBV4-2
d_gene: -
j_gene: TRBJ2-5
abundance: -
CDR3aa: CASSSGEEVGETQYF
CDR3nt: TGTGCCAGCTCCTCGGGGGAGGAGGTTGGGGAGACCCAGTACTTC

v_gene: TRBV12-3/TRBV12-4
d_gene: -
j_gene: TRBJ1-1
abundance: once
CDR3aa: CASSLRGYTEAFF
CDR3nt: TGTGCCAGCAGTCTCCGGGGTTACACTGAAGCTTTCTTT

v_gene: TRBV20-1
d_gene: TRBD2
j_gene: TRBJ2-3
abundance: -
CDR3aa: CSARADGTSGTDTQYF
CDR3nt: TGCAGTGCTAGAGCGGACGGGACTAGCGGCACAGATACGCAGTATTTT